The entry below describes one TCR beta chain. This sample also contains other DNA sequences that code for the same CDR3. This sample stems from a study of shared clonotypes between healthy human individuals. Study as a whole: The people who gave samples were a couple of women and a few men aged 18 to 49.

The naive CD8 fraction comprised CD45RO-negative cells positively selected for CCR7 and excluded terminally differentiated effector memory CD45RA+ cells. Looked up from germline, CDR1 is LGHNA and CDR2 is YSLEER. There are 15 residues in the CDR3. Trimming cost V 0 bases and J 1 base, with 4 bases left between them. Profiled with immunoSEQ multiplex PCR; TCRdb holds only in-frame clones, not every one. This sample has about 2.1 million clones, with approximately 92% found just once. The sample was naive CD8+ T cells from PBMCs. This receptor was obtained from a man younger than 30 in good health. Some clones in this sample may be carry-over from other donors' samples. J is TRBJ2-6 and V is TRBV4-3; D is ambiguous. In DNA form, the CDR3 reads TGCGCCAGCAGCCAAGACAGGTCTGGGGCCAACGTCCTGACTTTC. It codes for CASSQDRSGANVLTF.